The clone carrying this T cell receptor (beta chain) was detected ten times or more. TCRdb called the reads again in MiXCR, with one record for every CDR3 protein. The table shows approximately 170,000 distinct CDR3 sequences, with approximately 15% occurring only once. Trimming took 5 bases from V and 5 from J; bases not matched to a gene: 3. The V gene's germline CDR1 is MNHNY and CDR2 SVGAGI (reference sequence). The CDR3 consists of 13 residues. The data are from a study of T cell repertoires in cytomegalovirus infection. On the study more broadly: TCR beta signatures that were public indicated CMV infection and matching HLA type.

The clonotype comes from a human donor in good health (CMV status not recorded). Some clones in this sample may be carry-over from other donors' samples. The chain recombines TRBV6-6 with TRBJ2-5; 9 bases fit TRBD1. The sample was PBMCs. CDR3 amino acids: CASSQTGGETQYF. The CDR3 coding sequence is TGTGCCAGCAGTCAGACAGGGGGGGAGACCCAGTACTTC.